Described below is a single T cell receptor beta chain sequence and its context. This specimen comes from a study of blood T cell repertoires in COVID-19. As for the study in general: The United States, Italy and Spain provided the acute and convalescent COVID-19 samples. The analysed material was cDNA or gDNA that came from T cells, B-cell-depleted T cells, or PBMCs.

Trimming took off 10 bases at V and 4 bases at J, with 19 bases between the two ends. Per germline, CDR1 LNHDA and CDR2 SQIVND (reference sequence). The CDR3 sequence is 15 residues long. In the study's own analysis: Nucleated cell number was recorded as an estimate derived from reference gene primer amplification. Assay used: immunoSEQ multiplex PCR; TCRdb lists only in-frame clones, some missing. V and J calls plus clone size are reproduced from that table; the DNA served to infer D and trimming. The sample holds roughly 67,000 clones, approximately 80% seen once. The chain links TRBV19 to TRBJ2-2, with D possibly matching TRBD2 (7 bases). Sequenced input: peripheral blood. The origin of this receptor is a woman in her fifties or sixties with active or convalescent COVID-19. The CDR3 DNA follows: TGTGCCACCCATACTACAGGGAGGGCCACCGGGGAGCTGTTTTTT. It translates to CATHTTGRATGELFF.